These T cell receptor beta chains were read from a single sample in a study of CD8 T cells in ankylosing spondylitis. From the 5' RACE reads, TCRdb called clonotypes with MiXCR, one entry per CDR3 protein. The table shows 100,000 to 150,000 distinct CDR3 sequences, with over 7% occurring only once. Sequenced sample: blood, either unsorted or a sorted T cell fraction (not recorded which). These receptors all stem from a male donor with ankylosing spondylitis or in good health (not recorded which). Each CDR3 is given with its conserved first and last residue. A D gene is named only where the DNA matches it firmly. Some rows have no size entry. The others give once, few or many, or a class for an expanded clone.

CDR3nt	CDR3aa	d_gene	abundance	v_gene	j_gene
TGTGCCAGCAGTTACTTCCAGGCCGGGGAGCTGTTTTTT	CASSYFQAGELFF	NA	few	TRBV6-5	TRBJ2-2
TGCGCCAGCAGCTCGACGGGACTAGTTATTTACAATGAGCAGTTCTTC	CASSSTGLVIYNEQFF	TRBD2	NA	TRBV5-1	TRBJ2-1
TGCAGTGCTAGAGGGGACAGAGATAATTCACCCCTCCACTTT	CSARGDRDNSPLHF	TRBD1	NA	TRBV20-1	TRBJ1-6
TGTGCCACCAACAGAGGGGGACAGGACGGAGATGGCTACACCTTC	CATNRGGQDGDGYTF	TRBD1	many	TRBV15	TRBJ1-2
TGTGCCAGCAGTCGACTCAGACAGCAGAACACCGGGGAGCTGTTTTTT	CASSRLRQQNTGELFF	NA	NA	TRBV27	TRBJ2-2
TGCAGTGCTGCGCCCCCAGCGGGACTTCAAGATACGCAGTATTTT	CSAAPPAGLQDTQYF	TRBD2	many	TRBV20-1	TRBJ2-3
TGTGCCAGCAGTTTAACGCAGGGGATATACGAGCAGTACTTC	CASSLTQGIYEQYF	NA	many	TRBV27	TRBJ2-7
TGTGCCAGCAGGACCGGGACTCCTCCCTACGAGCAGTACTTC	CASRTGTPPYEQYF	NA	many	TRBV12-3/TRBV12-4	TRBJ2-7
TGTGCCAGCAGCTTAACCACAGGGGTCACTGAAGCTTTCTTT	CASSLTTGVTEAFF	TRBD1	NA	TRBV7-2	TRBJ1-1
TGTGCCAGCAGTTTAGGTCGGTGGGGCTACGAGCAGTACTTC	CASSLGRWGYEQYF	NA	NA	TRBV12-3/TRBV12-4	TRBJ2-7
TGCAGTGCGCTCAGCCCGGGACAGGGTAAAGAGACCCAGTACTTC	CSALSPGQGKETQYF	TRBD1	NA	TRBV20-1	TRBJ2-5
TGCAGTGCTAACCGGGGAGGGGCTGGGGCCAACGTCCTGACTTTC	CSANRGGAGANVLTF	TRBD2	few	TRBV20-1	TRBJ2-6
TGCGCCAGCAGCTTCGGTGGTGACTCCTACGAGCAGTACTTC	CASSFGGDSYEQYF	NA	many	TRBV5-1	TRBJ2-7
TGTGCCAGCAGCTGGGACAGACACCAAGAGACCCAGTACTTC	CASSWDRHQETQYF	TRBD1	many	TRBV7-2	TRBJ2-5
TGTGCCAGCAGCGGCAGAAGCGGACTAGCGGTTAGCACAGATACGCAGTATTTT	CASSGRSGLAVSTDTQYF	TRBD2	many	TRBV11-2	TRBJ2-3
TGCGCCAGCAGCCTTCGACTAGCGGGAGAGAGGGAGACCCAGTACTTC	CASSLRLAGERETQYF	TRBD2	many	TRBV4-1	TRBJ2-5
TGCGCCAGCAGCCAAGAGGTACAGGGCGATACGCAGTATTTT	CASSQEVQGDTQYF	NA	NA	TRBV4-3	TRBJ2-3
TGCAGTGTTACGACAGGGCGGGAGACCCAGTACTTC	CSVTTGRETQYF	TRBD1	many	TRBV20-1	TRBJ2-5
TGCGCCAGCAGCCTAGGTGGACCCCAAGAGACCCAGTACTTC	CASSLGGPQETQYF	NA	NA	TRBV5-1	TRBJ2-5
TGTGCCAGCAGATCTCGACTAGCGGGGAACCAAGAGACCCAGTACTTC	CASRSRLAGNQETQYF	TRBD2	many	TRBV27	TRBJ2-5
TGCAGCGGAAGGACAGGGGATTCGGGCGAGCAGTACTTC	CSGRTGDSGEQYF	TRBD1	NA	TRBV29-1	TRBJ2-7
TGTGCCAGCACCAAAGGACTAGCGGGATCAGATACGCAGTATTTT	CASTKGLAGSDTQYF	TRBD2	NA	TRBV6-2/TRBV6-3	TRBJ2-3
TGTGCCAGCAGCTCCTTCACAGGGGTGGGGGATCAGCCCCAGCATTTT	CASSSFTGVGDQPQHF	TRBD1	many	TRBV5-5	TRBJ1-5
TGCAGTGCTAGGGGACGGAACAATCAGCCCCAGCATTTT	CSARGRNNQPQHF	NA	many	TRBV20-1	TRBJ1-5
TGTGCCAGTAGTATAACCACAGGGCATCAGCCCCAGCATTTT	CASSITTGHQPQHF	NA	NA	TRBV19	TRBJ1-5
TGCAGTGCTAGGGGGGGGGCAGGGGGCTATGGCTACACCTTC	CSARGGAGGYGYTF	TRBD1	many	TRBV20-1	TRBJ1-2
TGTGCCAGCAGTCCACTCGGGGGGGTGGGAAATTCTGAGCAGTTCTTC	CASSPLGGVGNSEQFF	TRBD2	NA	TRBV12-3/TRBV12-4	TRBJ2-1
TGTGCCAGCTCACCACCAAACAGGTTCGCTGAAGCTTTCTTT	CASSPPNRFAEAFF	NA	NA	TRBV18	TRBJ1-1
TGTGCCAGCAGTACCTTTGCCGGGACTAGCTCCTACGAGCAGTACTTC	CASSTFAGTSSYEQYF	TRBD2	NA	TRBV6-1	TRBJ2-7
TGTGCCAGCAGCAGAGGGACGGACAATGAGCAGTTCTTC	CASSRGTDNEQFF	NA	NA	TRBV11-3	TRBJ2-1
TGCAGTGCTAGCTGGGGCGGCAATCAGCCCCAGCATTTT	CSASWGGNQPQHF	NA	many	TRBV20-1	TRBJ1-5
TGCGCCAGCAGCTTGACCACTAGCGGAGGGTGGGATACGCAGTATTTT	CASSLTTSGGWDTQYF	TRBD2	many	TRBV5-1	TRBJ2-3
TGCGCCAGCAGCATGACAGCCGGCTCTGGAAACACCATATATTTT	CASSMTAGSGNTIYF	NA	many	TRBV5-1	TRBJ1-3
TGTGCCAGCAGCCCGACAGGGAGGGAAAACACTGAAGCTTTCTTT	CASSPTGRENTEAFF	TRBD1	many	TRBV7-2	TRBJ1-1
TGCAGTGCTAGAGGACTAGCGGGAGGCTTGGGGCGGTACGAGCAGTACTTC	CSARGLAGGLGRYEQYF	TRBD2	many	TRBV20-1	TRBJ2-7
TGTGCCAGCAGTTTCGACCTGGAGTCCTACGAGCAGTACTTC	CASSFDLESYEQYF	NA	many	TRBV12-3/TRBV12-4	TRBJ2-7
TGTGCCAGCAGCTCTTCCGAGTTCGGATGGATGGGGACAACCCGCTACAATGAGCAGTTCTTC	CASSSSEFGWMGTTRYNEQFF	NA	many	TRBV11-1	TRBJ2-1
TGTGCCATCAAGACCGCCCTCAATGAGCAGTTCTTC	CAIKTALNEQFF	NA	many	TRBV10-3	TRBJ2-1
TGCAGCGCCCGGCGACAGATGAAAGATACGCAGTATTTT	CSARRQMKDTQYF	NA	many	TRBV29-1	TRBJ2-3
TGCAGCGTTGAAGGGGGACAGGGCGCTTACAATGAGCAGTTCTTC	CSVEGGQGAYNEQFF	TRBD1	few	TRBV29-1	TRBJ2-1
TGCAGCGTCACAAAGAGGGGAGGGACGAGCTCCTACAATGAGCAGTTCTTC	CSVTKRGGTSSYNEQFF	TRBD2	many	TRBV29-1	TRBJ2-1
TGTGCCTGGAGTGTGGGGACCGTGCAGTACTTC	CAWSVGTVQYF	NA	few	TRBV30	TRBJ2-7
TGCAGTGCCGTTGGTGAAGATACGCAGTATTTT	CSAVGEDTQYF	NA	few	TRBV20-1	TRBJ2-3
TGCGCCAGCAGCCTTTCTAGAGACTCCTACGAGCAGTACTTC	CASSLSRDSYEQYF	NA	NA	TRBV4-3	TRBJ2-7
TGCGCCAGCAGCTTGGAGGGGACAATAGAGACCCAGTACTTC	CASSLEGTIETQYF	NA	many	TRBV5-1	TRBJ2-5
TGTGCCAGCAGTCGTCTCGGGACAGGAGGGTACCAAGAGACCCAGTACTTC	CASSRLGTGGYQETQYF	TRBD1	many	TRBV12-3/TRBV12-4	TRBJ2-5
TGTGCCAGCAGCTTGGTAGGACAGGTTTCCTACGAGCAGTACTTC	CASSLVGQVSYEQYF	TRBD1	many	TRBV5-6	TRBJ2-7
TGCAGCGTTGAAAATGGAGAGACCCAGTACTTC	CSVENGETQYF	NA	few	TRBV29-1	TRBJ2-5
TGCGCCAGCAGTGACAGGGGGCGCACAGATACGCAGTATTTT	CASSDRGRTDTQYF	TRBD1	many	TRBV10-2	TRBJ2-3
TGTGCCAGCCCGACAAAGCGGGAGGGAGGGGGAGCCAAAAACATTCAGTACTTC	CASPTKREGGGAKNIQYF	TRBD2	NA	TRBV11-2	TRBJ2-4
TGTGCCAGCAGCTTAAACTCCGTCGAGCAGTACTTC	CASSLNSVEQYF	NA	few	TRBV7-2	TRBJ2-7
TGCAGTGCTACGGAAGGGGGGGACAGGGGATCTTCACCCCTCCACTTT	CSATEGGDRGSSPLHF	TRBD1	many	TRBV20-1	TRBJ1-6
TGTGCCAGCACCCGACAGGGGACGAACACCGGGGAGCTGTTTTTT	CASTRQGTNTGELFF	TRBD1	many	TRBV7-2	TRBJ2-2
TGCAGTGCTAGTCCTCAAGACAGGGTCTTCTATGGCTACACCTTC	CSASPQDRVFYGYTF	TRBD1	many	TRBV20-1	TRBJ1-2
TGCAGCGTCGGACTAGCGGGAGCCGGCGGCGAGGAGACCCAGTACTTC	CSVGLAGAGGEETQYF	TRBD2	NA	TRBV29-1	TRBJ2-5
TGCAGTGCTAGACCCAGCACTTGGGGCAAAAACATTCAGTTCTTC	CSARPSTWGKNIQFF	NA	many	TRBV20-1	TRBJ2-1
TGTGCCAGCAGCTTGAAAGGGAACGAGCAGTACTTC	CASSLKGNEQYF	NA	many	TRBV5-5	TRBJ2-7
TGTGCCGGCCGTGAGACAGGGCGAGGACAAGAGACCCAGTACTTC	CAGRETGRGQETQYF	TRBD1	NA	TRBV6-2/TRBV6-3	TRBJ2-5
TGCAGTGCCCCGGCTAGCGGCACAGATACGCAGTATTTT	CSAPASGTDTQYF	NA	NA	TRBV20-1	TRBJ2-3
TGCAGTGCTAGGGGGTTTGGGGCGACCGCGAACACCGGGGAGCTGTTTTTT	CSARGFGATANTGELFF	NA	NA	TRBV20-1	TRBJ2-2